This is a list of T cell receptor beta chains from one sample in a study of radiotherapy plus CTLA-4 blockade in lung cancer. This table comes from immunoSEQ multiplex PCR, and its TCRdb copy is limited to in-frame clones, with some not included. The repertoire holds 50,000 to 75,000 clones, with approximately 75% as singletons. Sequenced here: peripheral blood, sampled from a patient treated with radiotherapy plus ipilimumab. The receptor source for this set is a human donor with non-small cell lung cancer who had a complete response to radiotherapy plus ipilimumab. CDR3s include the opening cysteine and the closing phenylalanine or tryptophan. Each record gives: CDR3 DNA, CDR3 protein, J gene, D gene, clone size, V gene. D genes are given only for firm matches. The size field is filled for only some rows; it gives once, few, many or a size class.

CDR3 DNA: TGTGCCAGCAGCTTAAGGTGGGGGGGTAATAATGAGCAGTTCTTC
CDR3 protein: CASSLRWGGNNEQFF
J gene: TRBJ2-1
D gene: TRBD2
clone size: .
V gene: TRBV13

CDR3 DNA: TGTGCCAGCAGTTACCCAGGGACAGGGATGGCAGATACGCAGTATTTT
CDR3 protein: CASSYPGTGMADTQYF
J gene: TRBJ2-3
D gene: TRBD1
clone size: .
V gene: TRBV6-5

CDR3 DNA: TGCGCCAGCAAAGGACGGGATAATTCACCCCTCCACTTT
CDR3 protein: CASKGRDNSPLHF
J gene: TRBJ1-6
D gene: .
clone size: .
V gene: TRBV5-1

CDR3 DNA: TGTGCCAGCAGCTTTGAAAGGACTTGGGCGGATACGCAGTATTTT
CDR3 protein: CASSFERTWADTQYF
J gene: TRBJ2-3
D gene: .
clone size: .
V gene: TRBV11-2

CDR3 DNA: TGCGCCAGCAGCTTGGCGGCGACGCGGAACTATGGCTACACCTTC
CDR3 protein: CASSLAATRNYGYTF
J gene: TRBJ1-2
D gene: .
clone size: .
V gene: TRBV5-1

CDR3 DNA: TGTGCCAGCGGGGGGGCCTATCCTGAGCAGTTCTTC
CDR3 protein: CASGGAYPEQFF
J gene: TRBJ2-1
D gene: .
clone size: .
V gene: TRBV6-5

CDR3 DNA: TGTGCCAGCAGGCCCGGGACACGGAACAATCAGCCCCAGCATTTT
CDR3 protein: CASRPGTRNNQPQHF
J gene: TRBJ1-5
D gene: .
clone size: once
V gene: TRBV2

CDR3 DNA: TGTGCCAGCAGCCATGGGGACAGGGGGCTTGGGGCCAACGTCCTGACTTTC
CDR3 protein: CASSHGDRGLGANVLTF
J gene: TRBJ2-6
D gene: TRBD1
clone size: .
V gene: TRBV7-2

CDR3 DNA: TGTGCCAGCAGCCCAAACTCAGGGCGGGGCACTGAAGCTTTCTTT
CDR3 protein: CASSPNSGRGTEAFF
J gene: TRBJ1-1
D gene: .
clone size: .
V gene: TRBV11-2

CDR3 DNA: TGTGCCAGCAGCGGCCAGGGGCGGGGGGTTTACAATGAGCAGTTCTTC
CDR3 protein: CASSGQGRGVYNEQFF
J gene: TRBJ2-1
D gene: TRBD2
clone size: .
V gene: TRBV7-2

CDR3 DNA: TGTGCCAGCAGCTTATGGGACAGGGAACAAGCAGATACGCAGTATTTT
CDR3 protein: CASSLWDREQADTQYF
J gene: TRBJ2-3
D gene: TRBD1
clone size: .
V gene: TRBV7-8

CDR3 DNA: TGTGCCAGCAGCCCCCGGGGCAGTCCCAGGACTGAAGCTTTCTTT
CDR3 protein: CASSPRGSPRTEAFF
J gene: TRBJ1-1
D gene: .
clone size: .
V gene: TRBV28

CDR3 DNA: TGCGCCAGCAGCCACGGGGGCTCAATCTATGGCTACACCTTC
CDR3 protein: CASSHGGSIYGYTF
J gene: TRBJ1-2
D gene: .
clone size: .
V gene: TRBV4-3

CDR3 DNA: TGTGCCATCAGCCACACCGGGACAGGGGAGGGGCAGCCCCAGCATTTT
CDR3 protein: CAISHTGTGEGQPQHF
J gene: TRBJ1-5
D gene: TRBD1
clone size: .
V gene: TRBV10-3

CDR3 DNA: TGTGCCAGCTCACCGCAGCGGGACCATGGTGAGCAGTTCTTC
CDR3 protein: CASSPQRDHGEQFF
J gene: TRBJ2-1
D gene: TRBD2
clone size: .
V gene: TRBV18

CDR3 DNA: TGTGCCTGGTCAAGGGGGTCCAGGAACACTGAAGCTTTCTTT
CDR3 protein: CAWSRGSRNTEAFF
J gene: TRBJ1-1
D gene: .
clone size: .
V gene: TRBV30

CDR3 DNA: TGTGCCAGCAGTTTATTATCCAGGGGGGGTTTTGGCTACACCTTC
CDR3 protein: CASSLLSRGGFGYTF
J gene: TRBJ1-2
D gene: TRBD1
clone size: .
V gene: TRBV27

CDR3 DNA: TGTGCCAGCAGCTCCCGCAGTAACTATGGCTACACCTTC
CDR3 protein: CASSSRSNYGYTF
J gene: TRBJ1-2
D gene: .
clone size: .
V gene: TRBV7-9

CDR3 DNA: TGCGCCAGCAGCTTGAGCCTAGCGTTGGATGAGCAGTTCTTC
CDR3 protein: CASSLSLALDEQFF
J gene: TRBJ2-1
D gene: .
clone size: once
V gene: TRBV5-1